This note documents a single T cell receptor beta chain sequence. Antigen specificity is unknown. This entry comes from a study of T cells in localized non-small cell lung cancer. Study-wide results and limits: Paired adjacent lung recovered a median around 62 of the top 100 tumor clones.

TCRdb's copy holds only in-frame clones and misses some; the assay was immunoSEQ multiplex PCR. The data show tens of thousands of clones, 93% seen once. The CDR3 consists of 14 residues. Germline CDR1 is SGDLS and CDR2 is YYNGEE. V was pared by 2 bases and J by 5 bases, with 12 bases between. This TCR was recovered from a female donor over 55 with stage I lung adenocarcinoma. V and J are TRBV9 and TRBJ2-3; TRBD2 might be the D (5 bases). Specimen: peripheral blood, collected before any cancer treatment. This CDR3 reads CASSVVALGDTQYF. In DNA form, the CDR3 reads TGTGCCAGCAGCGTGGTAGCGCTGGGAGATACGCAGTATTTT.